These T cell receptor beta chains were read from a single sample in a study of prognosis after radiotherapy for stage I lung cancer. Via MiXCR, TCRdb re-called the multiplex PCR reads, giving one row per CDR3 protein. The sample holds 50,000 or so distinct CDR3 sequences, less than 45% seen once. The source was PBMCs, collected before or after stereotactic body radiation therapy (not recorded which). The receptor source for this set is a donor aged 50 or older with non-small cell lung cancer. Each CDR3 is given without its conserved first and last residue. The D gene is left open where the match is weak.

j_gene: TRBJ1-2
d_gene: NA
v_gene: TRBV7-2
CDR3aa: ASSPGGTNLGYT

j_gene: TRBJ2-2
d_gene: TRBD1
v_gene: TRBV7-9
CDR3aa: ASSPPRGTGGATGELF

j_gene: TRBJ2-3
d_gene: TRBD1
v_gene: TRBV15
CDR3aa: ATRQGVTDTQY

j_gene: TRBJ2-7
d_gene: NA
v_gene: TRBV28
CDR3aa: ASSMGGDSFYEQY

j_gene: TRBJ2-7
d_gene: NA
v_gene: TRBV3-1
CDR3aa: ASSQEKEQY

j_gene: TRBJ2-3
d_gene: NA
v_gene: TRBV11-3
CDR3aa: ASSLGHATDTQY

j_gene: TRBJ2-3
d_gene: NA
v_gene: TRBV7-3
CDR3aa: ASSLSPAGLPDTQY

j_gene: TRBJ2-7
d_gene: TRBD2
v_gene: TRBV4-3
CDR3aa: ASSQDRTSGTISYEQY

j_gene: TRBJ2-7
d_gene: TRBD1
v_gene: TRBV28
CDR3aa: ASQGADNYEQY

j_gene: TRBJ2-1
d_gene: NA
v_gene: TRBV19
CDR3aa: ASSIEGSGAYNEQF

j_gene: TRBJ2-1
d_gene: TRBD2
v_gene: TRBV10-2
CDR3aa: ASSSLAASYNEQF

j_gene: TRBJ2-2
d_gene: NA
v_gene: TRBV30
CDR3aa: AWRGHGVRNTGELF

j_gene: TRBJ1-2
d_gene: NA
v_gene: TRBV3-1
CDR3aa: ASSQDLGEYGYT

j_gene: TRBJ1-3
d_gene: NA
v_gene: TRBV19
CDR3aa: ASTSPARESTIY

j_gene: TRBJ2-1
d_gene: NA
v_gene: TRBV7-9
CDR3aa: ASSIGYNEQF

j_gene: TRBJ1-5
d_gene: NA
v_gene: TRBV15
CDR3aa: ATSFQWGGNQPQH

j_gene: TRBJ1-5
d_gene: NA
v_gene: TRBV12-3/TRBV12-4
CDR3aa: ASSLAPQGTQH

j_gene: TRBJ2-5
d_gene: TRBD2
v_gene: TRBV6-2/TRBV6-3
CDR3aa: ASSRYGTSGRETQY

j_gene: TRBJ1-6
d_gene: TRBD1
v_gene: TRBV28
CDR3aa: ASRVPGQAFSPLH

j_gene: TRBJ1-6
d_gene: TRBD1
v_gene: TRBV6-4
CDR3aa: ASSVGTDNSPLH

j_gene: TRBJ1-6
d_gene: NA
v_gene: TRBV27
CDR3aa: ASSSLKIGNNSPLH

j_gene: TRBJ1-2
d_gene: NA
v_gene: TRBV6-2/TRBV6-3
CDR3aa: ASSLVQISGYT

j_gene: TRBJ2-5
d_gene: NA
v_gene: TRBV6-2/TRBV6-3
CDR3aa: ASSLNSGVKVQY

j_gene: TRBJ1-4
d_gene: NA
v_gene: TRBV27
CDR3aa: ASSPIYKGEQEKLF

j_gene: TRBJ2-7
d_gene: TRBD2
v_gene: TRBV7-2
CDR3aa: AISLTGTRSYSYEQY

j_gene: TRBJ2-7
d_gene: TRBD1
v_gene: TRBV20-1
CDR3aa: SASPGQGGYEQY

j_gene: TRBJ2-3
d_gene: TRBD2
v_gene: TRBV9
CDR3aa: ASSVETSGTTDTQY

j_gene: TRBJ1-1
d_gene: NA
v_gene: TRBV20-1
CDR3aa: SASVLNTEAF

j_gene: TRBJ1-5
d_gene: NA
v_gene: TRBV2
CDR3aa: ASKVQASNQPQH

j_gene: TRBJ2-7
d_gene: TRBD1
v_gene: TRBV24-1
CDR3aa: AASDSGRDRPYEQY

j_gene: TRBJ2-4
d_gene: TRBD1
v_gene: TRBV7-2
CDR3aa: ASSLGRGLTKNIQY

j_gene: TRBJ2-7
d_gene: TRBD2
v_gene: TRBV7-2
CDR3aa: ASSWSAGLAGDYEQY

j_gene: TRBJ2-1
d_gene: TRBD2
v_gene: TRBV9
CDR3aa: ASSVAGREGYNEQF

j_gene: TRBJ2-3
d_gene: TRBD2
v_gene: TRBV7-2
CDR3aa: ASSLRTSGSGDTQY

j_gene: TRBJ2-6
d_gene: NA
v_gene: TRBV28
CDR3aa: ATLGSINVLT

j_gene: TRBJ1-1
d_gene: NA
v_gene: TRBV30
CDR3aa: AWNGRGEVAF

j_gene: TRBJ2-3
d_gene: NA
v_gene: TRBV20-1
CDR3aa: SAKDTQGADTQY

j_gene: TRBJ2-2
d_gene: NA
v_gene: TRBV7-2
CDR3aa: ASSSALGGELF

j_gene: TRBJ1-6
d_gene: NA
v_gene: TRBV2
CDR3aa: ASREEGRSPLH

j_gene: TRBJ1-5
d_gene: NA
v_gene: TRBV12-3/TRBV12-4
CDR3aa: ASRPGRKLSNQPQH